Included here is one TCR beta chain sequence, with context. The antigen is unknown. Sequencing was at deep level. Sequenced by immunoSEQ multiplex PCR; TCRdb stores in-frame clones only, minus some. Here the sample spans more than 1,200,000 clones, 98% to 99% being singletons. From germline, CDR1 is ENHRY and CDR2 SYGVKD. With 4 bases removed from V and 6 bases from J, the gap between germline ends came to 12 bases. The CDR3 extends over 13 amino acids. The sample comes from a study of shared clonotypes between healthy human individuals. Study-level findings and limits: Clonotypes shared by all four donors outscored non-shared clonotypes in generation probability.

Sequencing used naive CD4+ T cells sorted from blood. The subset is: CD45RA+ positively selected. The clonotype comes from a man under 40 in good health. The chain carries TRBV10-3 and TRBJ1-2, with D unclear. CDR3 sequence reads: CAISGPREDGYTF. In DNA form, the CDR3 reads TGTGCCATCAGTGGACCTCGGGAGGATGGCTACACCTTC.